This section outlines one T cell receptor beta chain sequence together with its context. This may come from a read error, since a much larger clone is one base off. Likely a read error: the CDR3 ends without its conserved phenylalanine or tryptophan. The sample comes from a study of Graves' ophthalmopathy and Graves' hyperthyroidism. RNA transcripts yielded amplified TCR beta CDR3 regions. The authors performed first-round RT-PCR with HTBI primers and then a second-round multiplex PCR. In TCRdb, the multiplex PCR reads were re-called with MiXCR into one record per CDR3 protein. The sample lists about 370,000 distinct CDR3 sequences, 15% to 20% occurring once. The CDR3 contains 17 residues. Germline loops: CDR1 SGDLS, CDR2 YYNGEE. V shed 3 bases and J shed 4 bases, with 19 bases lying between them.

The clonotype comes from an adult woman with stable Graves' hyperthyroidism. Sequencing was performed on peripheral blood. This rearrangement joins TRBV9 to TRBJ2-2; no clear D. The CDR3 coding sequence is TGTGCCAGCAGCGAGAATCGGGCTACATCCACCACCGGGGAGCTGTTTTTG. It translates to CASSENRATSTTGELFL.